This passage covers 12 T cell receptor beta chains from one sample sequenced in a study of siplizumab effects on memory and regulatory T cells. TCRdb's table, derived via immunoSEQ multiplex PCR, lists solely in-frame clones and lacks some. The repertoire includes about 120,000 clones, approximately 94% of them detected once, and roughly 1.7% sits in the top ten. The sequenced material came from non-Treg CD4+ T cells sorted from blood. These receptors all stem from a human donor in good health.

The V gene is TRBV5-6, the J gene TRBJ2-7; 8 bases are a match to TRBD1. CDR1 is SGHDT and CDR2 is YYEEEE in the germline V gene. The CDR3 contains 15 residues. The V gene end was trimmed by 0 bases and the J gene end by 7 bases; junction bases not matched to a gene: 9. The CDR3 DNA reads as TGTGCCAGCAGCTTGGGCCGTGGCAGGGGGCAGGAGCAGTACTTC. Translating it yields CASSLGRGRGQEQYF.

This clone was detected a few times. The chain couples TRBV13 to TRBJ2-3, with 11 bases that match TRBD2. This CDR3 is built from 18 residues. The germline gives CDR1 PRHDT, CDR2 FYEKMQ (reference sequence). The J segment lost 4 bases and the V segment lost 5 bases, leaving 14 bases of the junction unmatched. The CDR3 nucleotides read TGTGCCAGCAGCATCATGGGACTAGCGGAGATAGACGCAGATACGCAGTATTTT. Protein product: CASSIMGLAEIDADTQYF.

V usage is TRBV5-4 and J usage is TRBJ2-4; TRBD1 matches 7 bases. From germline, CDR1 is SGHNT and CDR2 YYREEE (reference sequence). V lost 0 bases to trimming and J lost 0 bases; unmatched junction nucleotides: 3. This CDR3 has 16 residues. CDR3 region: CASSLGGGEAKNIQYF. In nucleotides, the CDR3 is TGTGCCAGCAGCTTGGGAGGGGGCGAAGCCAAAAACATTCAGTACTTC. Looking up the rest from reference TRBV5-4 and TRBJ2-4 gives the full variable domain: ETGVTQSPTHLIKTRGQQVTLRCSSQSGHNTVSWYQQALGQGPQFIFQYYREEENGRGNFPPRFSGLQFPNYSSELNVNALELDDSALYLCASSLGGGEAKNIQYFGAGTRLSVL.

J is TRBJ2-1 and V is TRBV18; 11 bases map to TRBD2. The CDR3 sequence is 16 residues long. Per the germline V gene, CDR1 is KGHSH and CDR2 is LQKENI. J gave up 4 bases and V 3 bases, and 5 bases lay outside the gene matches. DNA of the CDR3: TGTGCCAGCTCACCTATGACTAGCGGGGCTTACAATGAGCAGTTCTTC. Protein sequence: CASSPMTSGAYNEQFF.

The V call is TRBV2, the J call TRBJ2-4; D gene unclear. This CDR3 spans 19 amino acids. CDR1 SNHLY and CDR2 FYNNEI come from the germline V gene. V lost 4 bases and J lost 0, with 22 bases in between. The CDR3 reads CASSGFRGWSGEAKNIQYF. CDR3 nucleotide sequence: TGTGCCAGCAGTGGGTTCCGAGGTTGGAGTGGGGAAGCCAAAAACATTCAGTACTTC.

CDR3 in amino acids: CASNRDGVDSYEQYF. CDR3 sequence (DNA): TGTGCCAGCAACCGGGACGGGGTAGACTCCTACGAGCAGTACTTC. The chain has TRBV21-1 and TRBJ2-7. TRBV21-1 is labeled a pseudogene. The CDR3 is 15 amino acids.

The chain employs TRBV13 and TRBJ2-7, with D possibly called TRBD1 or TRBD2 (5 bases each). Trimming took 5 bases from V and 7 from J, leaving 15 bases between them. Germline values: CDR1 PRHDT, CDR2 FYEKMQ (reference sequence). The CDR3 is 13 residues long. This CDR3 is CASSEGPSGEQYF. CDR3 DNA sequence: TGTGCCAGCAGCGAGGGGCCGTCGGGGGAGCAGTACTTC. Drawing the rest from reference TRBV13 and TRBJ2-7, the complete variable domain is AAGVIQSPRHLIKEKRETATLKCYPIPRHDTVYWYQQGPGQDPQFLISFYEKMQSDKGSIPDRFSAQQFSDYHSELNMSSLELGDSALYFCASSEGPSGEQYFGPGTRLTVT.

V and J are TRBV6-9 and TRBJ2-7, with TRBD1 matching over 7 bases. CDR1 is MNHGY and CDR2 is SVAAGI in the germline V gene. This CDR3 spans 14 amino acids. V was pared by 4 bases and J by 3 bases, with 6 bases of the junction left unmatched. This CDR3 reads CASSSFRDSYEQYF. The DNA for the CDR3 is TGTGCCAGCAGTTCCTTCCGGGACAGCTACGAGCAGTACTTC.

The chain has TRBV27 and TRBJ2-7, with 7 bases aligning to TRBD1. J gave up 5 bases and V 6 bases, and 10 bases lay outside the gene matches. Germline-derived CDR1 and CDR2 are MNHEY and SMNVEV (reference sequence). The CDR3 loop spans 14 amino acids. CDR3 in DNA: TGTGCCAGCAGACGTGACAGGGCCGCTCACGAGCAGTACTTC. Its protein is CASRRDRAAHEQYF.

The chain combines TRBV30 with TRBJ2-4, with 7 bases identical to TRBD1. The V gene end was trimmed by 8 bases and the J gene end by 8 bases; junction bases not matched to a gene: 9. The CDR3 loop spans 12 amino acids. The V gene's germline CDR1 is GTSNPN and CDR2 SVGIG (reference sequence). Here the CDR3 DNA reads TGTGCCGTACACAGGGGATACGACATTCAGTACTTC. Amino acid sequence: CAVHRGYDIQYF.

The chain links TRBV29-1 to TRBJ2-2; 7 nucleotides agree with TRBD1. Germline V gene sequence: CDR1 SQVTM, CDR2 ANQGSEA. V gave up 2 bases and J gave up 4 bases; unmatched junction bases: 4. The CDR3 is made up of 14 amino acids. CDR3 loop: CSVERQGRTGELFF. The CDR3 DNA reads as TGCAGCGTTGAACGACAGGGTCGCACCGGGGAGCTGTTTTTT.

As DNA, the CDR3 is TGTGCCAGCAGCTTGGGGGACAGGGAATTGGACTATGGCTACACCTTC. Protein: CASSLGDRELDYGYTF. The gene calls are TRBV5-8 and TRBJ1-2, with 9 bases fitting TRBD1. From germline, CDR1 is SGHTS and CDR2 YDEGEE. The CDR3 consists of 16 residues. The V and J ends lost 0 bases and 3 bases, in that order; junction bases with no gene match: 6.